The clone carrying this T cell receptor beta chain came up a few times. Its antigen is currently unknown. This record belongs to a study of human T cells and chemical hapten exposure. The study's findings and limits: DPC sensitization produced no change in TCRs with frequency above 1 in 1000.

Noted time point: patch test 3, about 24 weeks after DPC sensitization. Treatment noted: therapeutic diphenylcyclopropenone sensitization with weekly scalp DPC. Using its own MiXCR run on the RACE reads, TCRdb lists one record per CDR3 protein. The sample has 85,000 to 100,000 distinct CDR3 sequences, 27% seen once. The V and J ends lost 5 bases and 1 base respectively, with 8 bases between them. The length of the CDR3 is 13 residues. This sequence was found in a man between 35 and 55 years old with alopecia areata. Some clones in this sample may be carry-over from other donors' samples. V and J are TRBV12-3 or TRBV12-4 and TRBJ1-1; D is uncertain. The sample in question was whole blood, obtained in connection with sensitization to the hapten diphenylcyclopropenone (DPC). The CDR3 DNA sequence: TGTGCCAGCAGTCCCGAGCGGAACACTGAAGCTTTCTTT. It specifies CASSPERNTEAFF.